Below are 14 T cell receptor beta chains sequenced from a single sample in a study of Tregs in tolerant kidney transplant recipients. The repertoire was sequenced with immunoSEQ multiplex PCR; TCRdb's copy has only in-frame clones and lacks some. In all, the sample yields 12,000 to 15,000 clones. Mixed chimerism was transient after nonmyeloablative marrow transplants from related graft donors. The material was CD4+ T cells from blood (PBMCs), obtained 12 months after the transplant. The source is a human patient who received a combined kidney and bone marrow transplant. The graft donor may account for some of the T cells.

Worth noting for this clone: The read ends 3 residues early relative to the CDR3; the germline J gene fills the gap. The chain carries TRBV7-2 and TRBJ1-6; perhaps TRBD1 as D (6 bases). Trimming pared 2 bases from V and 12 bases from J, leaving 17 bases between. The length of the CDR3 is 15 residues. Germline V gene lookup returns CDR1 SGHTA and CDR2 FQGNSA. The sequenced CDR3 bases are TGTGCCAGCAGCTTATCGGCAGGGGCGATTGTACCC. This gives the protein CASSLSAGAIVP. The whole CDR3 sequence is CASSLSAGAIVPLHF.

Worth noting for this clone: The read ends 3 residues early relative to the CDR3; the germline J gene fills the gap. The chain links TRBV10-3 to TRBJ2-1; no firm D call. The CDR3 runs to 15 residues. Germline V gives CDR1 ENHRY, CDR2 SYGVKD. V lost 3 bases, J lost 3 bases, and 12 bases lay in between. The chain's CDR3 is CAISDLTFNYNEQFF. The CDR3 DNA, read in part, is TGTGCCATCAGTGATCTGACTTTCAACTACAATGAG.

Comments on this clone: Read sequence stops 3 residues before the CDR3 end, and the germline J gene provides the missing end. J is TRBJ2-5 and V is TRBV6-1, with TRBD1 matching 7 bases. The CDR3 covers 14 residues. Germline CDR1 MNHNS, CDR2 SASEGT. J gave up 1 base and V 3 bases, and 2 bases lay outside the gene matches. This CDR3 is CASSDRDSQETQYF. The sequenced part of the CDR3 DNA is TGTGCCAGCAGTGACCGGGACAGCCAAGAGACC.

About this clone itself: Read coverage stops 3 residues before the CDR3 terminus; the germline J gene supplies the remainder. The chain recombines TRBV7-2 with TRBJ1-4, with 9 bases fitting TRBD1. This CDR3 contains 15 residues. J was trimmed by 5 bases and V by 3 bases; bases with no gene match: 4. CDR1 and CDR2 (germline): SGHTA, FQGNSA. The CDR3 bases that were read are TGTGCCAGCAGCTTCTCCGGGACAGGGAATGAAAAA. Translation: CASSFSGTGNEK. Given in full, the CDR3 is CASSFSGTGNEKLFF.

The covered CDR3 bases are TGTGCCACCAGCAGACCCCTAGCGGGAGGTGTAGATACG. This sequence encodes CATSRPLAGGVDT. The CDR3 in its entirety is CATSRPLAGGVDTQYF. This sequence joins TRBV15 and TRBJ2-3, with 11 bases aligning to TRBD2. The read terminates 3 residues ahead of where the CDR3 ends, so the germline J gene completes it. CDR1 is LNHNV and CDR2 is YYDKDF in the germline V gene (reference sequence). V lost 2 bases and J lost 5; bases outside the gene matches: 6. This CDR3 comprises 16 residues.

On this clone itself: Read sequence stops 3 residues before the CDR3 end, and the germline J gene provides the missing end. This rearrangement joins TRBV19 to TRBJ2-7; TRBD1 matches at 7 bases. J lost 3 bases, V lost 6 bases, and 5 bases had no gene match. The CDR3 sequence is 13 residues long. The germline V gene has CDR1 LNHDA and CDR2 SQIVND (reference sequence). The CDR3 reads CASSPGQNYEQYF. Partial CDR3 DNA: TGTGCCAGTAGCCCGGGACAGAACTACGAG.

As to this clone: The CDR3 end lies 3 residues beyond the end of the read and is filled in from the germline J gene. The rearrangement uses TRBV11-2 and TRBJ1-4, with a weak D call TRBD1 (5 bases). CDR1 is SGHAT and CDR2 is FQNNGV in the germline V gene. The V and J ends lost 3 bases and 2 bases respectively, with 10 bases between them. The CDR3 contains 15 residues. The CDR3 bases that were read are TGTGCCAGCAGCTTTCAGGGTGGTACTAATGAAAAA. Protein: CASSFQGGTNEK. The whole CDR3 sequence reads CASSFQGGTNEKLFF.

Remarks on this clone: The observed sequence ends 3 residues before the CDR3 terminus, with the missing tail filled in from the germline J gene. The chain carries TRBV4-2 and TRBJ1-3; 7 bases match TRBD1. Trimming cost V 1 base and J 5 bases; bases outside gene matches: 2. The CDR3 has 14 amino acids. The germline CDR1 and CDR2 sequences are LGHNA and YNFKEQ. The CDR3: CASSQAGGRNTIYF. CDR3 bases read: TGTGCCAGCAGCCAAGCAGGGGGGAGAAACACC.

As to this clone: The read ends 3 residues early relative to the CDR3; the germline J gene fills the gap. The chain couples TRBV20-1 to TRBJ1-4; 7 positions agree with TRBD1. The CDR3 runs to 15 residues. The junction had 7 bases not matched to a gene; V was cut back by 1 base and J by 5 bases. Germline-derived CDR1 and CDR2 are DFQATT and SNEGSKA (reference sequence). The sequenced part of the CDR3 DNA is TGCAGTGCTAGAGTAAGGACAGGAAAAAATGAAAAA. This codes for CSARVRTGKNEK. In full, the CDR3 is CSARVRTGKNEKLFF.

A remark on this clone: The read falls 3 residues short of the CDR3 end, and the missing part is taken from the germline J gene. The chain employs TRBV28 and TRBJ2-7, with D maybe TRBD2 (5 bases). The V and J ends lost 4 bases and 5 bases respectively, with 15 bases between them. This CDR3 region has 14 residues. Germline V CDR1 and CDR2: MDHEN, SYDVKM. The CDR3 loop is CASSWTDPSNEQYF. CDR3 bases read: TGTGCCAGCAGTTGGACTGACCCTTCCAACGAG.

The CDR3 sequence is CASSLYPGVGYTF. The part of the CDR3 DNA that was read is TGCGCCAGCAGCTTGTACCCCGGGGTTGGC. This chain links TRBV5-1 with TRBJ1-2, with unresolved D. The read is 3 residues too short to cover the CDR3 end, so that end is filled in from the germline J gene. CDR1 is SGHRS and CDR2 is YFSETQ in the germline V gene. The CDR3 has 13 residues. V dropped 1 base and J dropped 7 bases, with 11 bases sitting between them.

With regard to this clone: The read comes to an end 3 residues before the CDR3 does, leaving the germline J gene to fill in the end. The chain recombines TRBV28 with TRBJ1-2; D may be TRBD1 (6 bases). Germline CDR1 MDHEN, CDR2 SYDVKM. CDR3 length equals 10 residues. V gave up 10 bases and J gave up 5 bases, with 8 bases separating them. The CDR3 sequence: CATGDYGYTF. The sequenced part of the CDR3 DNA is TGTGCCACAGGGGATTATGGC.

Of note for this clone: From the germline J gene comes the end of the CDR3, since the read stops 3 residues before it. This sequence joins TRBV19 and TRBJ2-5, with TRBD2 as a possible D gene (5 bases). CDR3 size: 16 residues. Trimming removed 2 bases at V and 6 bases at J, with 19 bases between. The V gene's germline CDR1 is LNHDA and CDR2 SQIVND (reference sequence). The CDR3: CASSIFFSEIGQTQYF. Partial CDR3 DNA: TGTGCCAGTAGTATATTTTTTAGCGAGATCGGCCAGACC.

CDR3 loop: CASSSYTDTQYF. Incomplete CDR3 DNA: TGTGCCAGCAGCTCCTATACAGATACG. The rearrangement uses TRBV7-2 and TRBJ2-3; D not certain. The read gets to within 3 residues of the CDR3 end, and the germline J gene fills in the rest. The CDR3 has 12 residues. V lost 4 bases to trimming and J lost 3 bases, with 5 bases between them. Looked up from germline, CDR1 is SGHTA and CDR2 is FQGNSA.